These T cell receptor beta chains were read from a single sample in a study of T cell repertoires in aging, cancer and after chemotherapy. TCRdb reanalysed the multiplex PCR reads using MiXCR and keeps one entry per CDR3 protein. The sample lists 2,000 to 2,500 distinct CDR3 sequences, less than 25% occurring once. The sequenced sample consisted of blood. These receptors were taken from a human donor with a solid tumor. Each CDR3 is given with its conserved first and last residue. A D gene is named only where the DNA matches it firmly. Size is omitted from some rows. Given values are once, few, many or a class for expanded clones.

j_call v_call d_call clone_size cdr3_aa cdr3_nt
TRBJ2-7 TRBV10-3 . few CAISILTDRSSSYEQYF TGTGCCATCAGTATTCTTACCGACAGGTCCAGCTCCTACGAGCAGTACTTC
TRBJ2-3 TRBV5-4 TRBD2 . CGYGTTDTDTQYF TGTGGGTACGGGACTACCGACACAGATACGCAGTATTTT
TRBJ1-1 TRBV4-3 . . CASSQVVNTEAFF TGCGCCAGCAGCCAAGTAGTGAACACTGAAGCTTTCTTT
TRBJ2-1 TRBV7-9 TRBD2 . CASSLGELAGGRQFF TGTGCCAGCAGCTTAGGGGAACTAGCGGGAGGGCGGCAGTTCTTC
TRBJ1-2 TRBV30 . large CAWTHQTGYGYTF TGTGCCTGGACCCATCAGACGGGCTATGGCTACACCTTC
TRBJ1-2 TRBV7-2 . . CASSLVGGFSYGYTF TGTGCCAGCAGCTTAGTTGGGGGCTTTAGCTATGGCTACACCTTC
TRBJ2-1 TRBV20-1 . medium-sized CSAHWDSYEQFF TGCAGTGCCCACTGGGACTCTTATGAGCAGTTCTTC
TRBJ1-2 TRBV12-3/TRBV12-4 . . CASSLRQYSNYGYAF TGTGCCAGCAGTTTAAGACAGTACTCTAACTATGGCTACGCCTTC
TRBJ2-1 TRBV5-4 . . CASSLDPQGNEQFF TGTGCCAGCAGCTTGGACCCCCAGGGGAATGAGCAGTTCTTC
TRBJ1-1 TRBV15 TRBD1 medium-sized CATSRPGQDEAFF TGTGCCACCAGCAGACCGGGACAGGATGAAGCTTTCTTT
TRBJ1-2 TRBV5-6 . . CASSWMGILYGYTF TGTGCCAGCAGCTGGATGGGGATTCTTTATGGCTACACCTTC
TRBJ1-1 TRBV27 . few CASSRVWDTEAFF TGTGCCAGCAGTAGAGTTTGGGACACTGAAGCTTTCTTT
TRBJ2-5 TRBV7-2 TRBD2 medium-sized CASSPRGPGLAGGAQETQYF TGTGCCAGCAGCCCACGGGGGCCGGGACTAGCGGGAGGGGCCCAAGAGACCCAGTACTTC
TRBJ1-6 TRBV12-3/TRBV12-4 . . CASSFGIYNSPLHF TGTGCCAGCAGTTTCGGGATTTATAATTCACCCCTCCACTTT
TRBJ2-1 TRBV5-4 . few CASSLPGEEQFF TGTGCCAGCAGCTTGCCCGGGGAAGAGCAGTTCTTC
TRBJ1-4 TRBV2 . . CASKPRPGEGPNEKLFF TGTGCCAGCAAGCCACGACCAGGGGAGGGTCCAAATGAAAAACTGTTTTTT
TRBJ2-7 TRBV19 TRBD1 few CASSIKQGALSSYEQYF TGTGCCAGTAGTATCAAACAGGGGGCTCTTAGCTCCTACGAGCAGTACTTC
TRBJ2-7 TRBV5-3 TRBD1 . CASSLADGQVSKSSYEQYF TGCGCCAGCAGCTTGGCCGACGGACAGGTCTCTAAAAGCTCCTACGAGCAGTACTTC
TRBJ2-2 TRBV6-2/TRBV6-3 . few CASSLDRTPTRTGELFF TGTGCCAGCAGTCTCGACAGAACCCCAACCCGCACCGGGGAGCTGTTTTTT
TRBJ1-1 TRBV7-9 . medium-sized CASSLEQGSFTEAFF TGTGCCAGCAGCTTAGAGCAGGGGAGTTTCACTGAAGCTTTCTTT
TRBJ2-7 TRBV11-2 . few CASSLTTRGFEQYF TGTGCCAGCAGCCTGACGACTCGGGGGTTCGAGCAGTACTTC
TRBJ2-3 TRBV7-9 . . CASSAPGLSNTQYF TGTGCCAGCAGTGCCCCCGGACTGTCTAATACGCAGTATTTT